This T cell receptor beta chain was retrieved from a study of cytomegalovirus exposure and HLA in healthy donors. With 60 Vbeta and 13 Jbeta primers, the PCR was carried out. TCRdb's table, derived via immunoSEQ multiplex PCR, lists solely in-frame clones and lacks some. The sample lists 95,000 to 100,000 clones; more than 60% were seen once. This sequence originates from a human donor in good health. Source material: PBMCs.

The chain's CDR3 is CASSIDLEVSEKLFF. In DNA form, the CDR3 reads TGTGCCAGTAGTATTGACCTCGAGGTCAGTGAAAAACTGTTTTTT. This chain uses TRBV19 with TRBJ1-4, with D unresolved. V was shortened by 3 bases and J by 7 bases, with 15 bases between the two germline ends. Germline lookup yields CDR1 LNHDA and CDR2 SQIVND (reference sequence). This CDR3 region has 15 residues.